These 30 T cell receptor beta chains share one sample of origin, sequenced in a study of blood T cell repertoires in COVID-19. Profiling relied on immunoSEQ multiplex PCR, and the TCRdb table lists in-frame clones only, not all of them. The sample carries 25,000 to 30,000 clones, approximately 75% recorded once. The sample comprised peripheral blood. Receptors originate from a boy younger than 10 with active or convalescent COVID-19.

The gene calls are TRBV5-1 and TRBJ2-3; TRBD2 aligns across 9 bases. Germline V CDR1 and CDR2: SGHRS, YFSETQ. Unmatched junction bases numbered 7, after V lost 2 bases and J lost 9 bases. The CDR3 runs 14 residues. The CDR3 is CASSLTTSGATQYF. The CDR3 bases are TGCGCCAGCAGCTTAACGACTAGCGGAGCGACGCAGTATTTT.

The chain is built from TRBV6-4 and TRBJ1-1; 11 bases line up with TRBD1. Germline lookup yields CDR1 MRHNA and CDR2 SNTAGT. V dropped 6 bases and J dropped 10; count of bases not matched to a gene: 10. The CDR3 covers 14 residues. The CDR3 spells CASRDTDRGRRAFF. CDR3 nucleotides: TGTGCCAGCAGGGATACGGACAGGGGGCGGCGAGCTTTCTTT.

The chain uses TRBV28 and TRBJ2-2; the match to TRBD1 covers 8 bases. The germline V gene encodes CDR1 MDHEN and CDR2 SYDVKM. Trimming at V came to 6 bases and at J to 6 bases, leaving 6 bases not matched to a gene. This CDR3 contains 14 residues. CDR3: CASRRTGWSGELFF. CDR3 in DNA: TGTGCCAGCAGGCGGACAGGGTGGTCCGGGGAGCTGTTTTTT.

This clone was counted only a few times. The gene calls are TRBV7-2 and TRBJ1-3, with D hard to call. Germline CDR1 is SGHTA and CDR2 is FQGNSA. The CDR3 loop spans 13 amino acids. The V gene lost 4 bases and the J gene lost 4 bases, with 8 bases spanning the gap. CDR3 amino acids: CASSSSNGNTIYF. For the CDR3, the DNA is TGTGCCAGCAGCTCCAGTAACGGAAACACCATATATTTT.

Concerning this clone itself: The sample has other DNA sequences that encode this CDR3 too. The gene calls are TRBV19 and TRBJ2-7; 11 positions agree with TRBD2. V shed 3 bases and J 3 bases; nucleotides not matched to a gene: 1. CDR1 is LNHDA, CDR2 SQIVND, per germline (reference sequence). The length of the CDR3 is 14 residues. The CDR3 sequence is CASSITSGSYEQYF. The CDR3 DNA follows: TGTGCCAGTAGTATCACTAGCGGGAGCTACGAGCAGTACTTC. Looking up the rest from reference TRBV19 and TRBJ2-7 gives the full variable domain: DGGITQSPKYLFRKEGQNVTLSCEQNLNHDAMYWYRQDPGQGLRLIYYSQIVNDFQKGDIAEGYSVSREKKESFPLTVTSAQKNPTAFYLCASSITSGSYEQYFGPGTRLTVT.

The chain is built from TRBV28 and TRBJ1-1; D perhaps matches TRBD1 (5 bases). The V gene lost 7 bases and the J gene lost 1 base, with 22 bases spanning the gap. This CDR3 region has 17 residues. Germline CDR1 MDHEN, CDR2 SYDVKM. The CDR3 coding sequence is TGTGCCAGCAATCTTGCCAGGGCGACGCGTCAGAACACTGAAGCTTTCTTT. Amino acids: CASNLARATRQNTEAFF.

The chain joins TRBV2 to TRBJ1-5, with D perhaps matching TRBD1 (6 bases). The germline V and J ends were trimmed by 7 bases and 2 bases, with 15 bases remaining between them. The CDR3 loop spans 15 amino acids. Germline V gene sequence: CDR1 SNHLY, CDR2 FYNNEI. CDR3 coding DNA: TGTGCCAGCATGGGCAGGGGCCGGGGCAATCAGCCCCAGCATTTT. Its translation: CASMGRGRGNQPQHF.

This clone appeared a few times. One end of the junction is discordant with germline, which a read error may explain. V and J are TRBV10-3 and TRBJ2-7, with D possibly being TRBD1 (5 bases). This CDR3 region has 13 residues. The germline CDR1 and CDR2 sequences are ENHRY and SYGVKD. The CDR3, as DNA: TGTGCCATCAGGGGGCCCCCCTCCAACGAGCAGTACTTC. Its translation: CAIRGPPSNEQYF.

This chain connects TRBV7-9 to TRBJ2-6; 11 bases align to TRBD1. The CDR3 extends over 16 amino acids. V was clipped by 9 bases and J by 2 bases; unmatched bases: 6. From germline, CDR1 is SEHNR and CDR2 FQNEAQ (reference sequence). This chain's CDR3 is CASKRDRGTGANVLTF. The DNA of the CDR3 is TGTGCCAGTAAACGGGACAGGGGGACTGGGGCCAACGTCCTGACTTTC.

This chain connects TRBV5-1 to TRBJ1-6, with TRBD1 identical over 8 bases. The germline CDR1 and CDR2 sequences are SGHRS and YFSETQ. The CDR3 spans 15 residues. V lost 2 bases and J lost 11; bases outside the gene matches: 9. The CDR3: CASSLDRGEVTPLHF. For the CDR3, the DNA is TGCGCCAGCAGCTTAGACAGGGGCGAGGTCACACCCCTCCACTTT.

The V gene is TRBV11-2, the J gene TRBJ1-2; TRBD1 matches 8 bases. Looked up from germline, CDR1 is SGHAT and CDR2 is FQNNGV. After removal of 6 bases from V and 6 bases from J, the junction contained 6 bases not matched to a gene. This CDR3 has 13 amino acids. CDR3 region: CASRFQGADGYTF. The CDR3 DNA sequence: TGTGCCAGCAGGTTTCAGGGGGCGGATGGCTACACCTTC.

The chain carries TRBV18 and TRBJ1-5; unclear D gene. Trimming cost V 2 bases and J 0 bases, with 5 bases left between them. This CDR3 is built from 14 residues. Germline CDR1 KGHSH, CDR2 LQKENI. CDR3 nucleotides: TGTGCCAGCTCACCAACGAGTAGCAATCAGCCCCAGCATTTT. It specifies CASSPTSSNQPQHF.

This chain uses TRBV19 with TRBJ1-1; TRBD1 is a possible D gene (5 bases). The V and J ends lost 2 bases and 5 bases respectively, with 12 bases between them. This CDR3 has 14 residues. The germline CDR1 and CDR2 sequences are LNHDA and SQIVND (reference sequence). The CDR3 bases are TGTGCCAGTAGTATATTCGAGGGGAGGACTGAAGCTTTCTTT. Its translation: CASSIFEGRTEAFF.

This rearrangement joins TRBV6-1 to TRBJ2-7; the D gene is possibly TRBD1 (5 bases). This CDR3 is built from 17 residues. Trimming shortened V by 1 base and J by 0 bases, and 16 bases separated the two germline ends. CDR1 and CDR2 (germline): MNHNS, SASEGT. The CDR3: CASSEGAGHYSSYEQYF. CDR3 nucleotide sequence: TGTGCCAGCAGTGAAGGGGCAGGGCACTATAGCTCCTACGAGCAGTACTTC.

The V and J genes are TRBV29-1 and TRBJ2-7; possibly TRBD2 for D (5 bases). V dropped 1 base and J dropped 3 bases, with 13 bases sitting between them. CDR3 size: 14 residues. The germline V gene encodes CDR1 SQVTM and CDR2 ANQGSEA. The CDR3 spells CSVEVLGRRYEQYF. CDR3 DNA: TGCAGCGTTGAAGTTCTTGGGAGACGCTACGAGCAGTACTTC.

This clone was seen more than once but under ten times. This sequence joins TRBV19 and TRBJ1-2; D unresolved. Germline V lookup: CDR1 LNHDA, CDR2 SQIVND (reference sequence). Deletions cut 3 bases from V and 7 bases from J, with 18 bases between. The CDR3 has 15 amino acids. The CDR3 spells CASSMGDQRTGGYTF. DNA for the CDR3: TGTGCCAGTAGTATGGGAGACCAAAGAACGGGTGGCTACACCTTC.

The chain recombines TRBV5-4 with TRBJ2-3, with TRBD2 matching over 10 bases. V dropped 4 bases and J dropped 0; count of bases not matched to a gene: 5. Per germline, CDR1 SGHNT and CDR2 YYREEE (reference sequence). The CDR3 covers 16 residues. CDR3 bases: TGTGCCAGCAGCCCAAAGCGGGAGGGTAGCACAGATACGCAGTATTTT. It is translated as CASSPKREGSTDTQYF.

The CDR3 bases are TGTGCCAGCAGTGACACCTACGTGAAGGGGATGAACACTGAAGCTTTCTTT. Amino acids: CASSDTYVKGMNTEAFF. This rearrangement joins TRBV6-4 to TRBJ1-1; a possible D gene is TRBD1 (5 bases). The V gene lost 2 bases and the J gene lost 0 bases, with 16 bases spanning the gap. The CDR3 consists of 17 residues. In germline, CDR1 is MRHNA, CDR2 SNTAGT.

The chain carries TRBV11-3 and TRBJ2-7; 11 nucleotides match TRBD2. The CDR3 is made up of 15 amino acids. Unmatched junction bases numbered 3, after V lost 3 bases and J lost 2 bases. The V gene's germline CDR1 is SGHNT and CDR2 YENEEA. CDR3 protein: CASSFGTSGTYEQYF. The CDR3 bases are TGTGCCAGCAGCTTCGGGACTAGCGGAACCTACGAGCAGTACTTC.

V is TRBV10-3 and J is TRBJ1-1, with D possibly matching TRBD1 (5 bases). Trimming took off 8 bases at V and 2 bases at J, with 18 bases between the two ends. CDR1 is ENHRY and CDR2 is SYGVKD in the germline V gene. This CDR3 has 15 residues. Here the CDR3 reads CAIRRGAAGNTEAFF. The CDR3 DNA sequence: TGTGCCATCCGCAGAGGGGCAGCGGGAAACACTGAAGCTTTCTTT.

The chain carries TRBV7-9 and TRBJ1-6; 8 bases agree with TRBD1. Germline V gives CDR1 SEHNR, CDR2 FQNEAQ (reference sequence). V was clipped by 6 bases and J by 5 bases; unmatched bases: 3. CDR3 length: 14 amino acids. CDR3 loop: CASSSTGDNSPLHF. The DNA for the CDR3 is TGTGCCAGCAGTTCGACAGGGGATAATTCACCCCTCCACTTT.

The chain employs TRBV7-9 and TRBJ1-4, with D hard to call. The V gene lost 3 bases and the J gene lost 7 bases, with 6 bases spanning the gap. The CDR3 covers 12 residues. Germline V CDR1 and CDR2: SEHNR, FQNEAQ (reference sequence). The DNA of the CDR3 is TGTGCCAGCAGCTTTAACAGTGAAAAACTGTTTTTT. This gives the protein CASSFNSEKLFF. The full variable domain, with the rest looked up from reference TRBV7-9 and TRBJ1-4, is DTGVSQNPRHKITKRGQNVTFRCDPISEHNRLYWYRQTLGQGPEFLTYFQNEAQLEKSRLLSDRFSAERPKGSFSTLEIQRTEQGDSAMYLCASSFNSEKLFFGSGTQLSVL.

This clone has just one count. The chain uses TRBV19 and TRBJ1-2; D gene unclear. Germline lookup yields CDR1 LNHDA and CDR2 SQIVND (reference sequence). This CDR3 comprises 13 residues. Deletions cut 3 bases from V and 7 bases from J, with 12 bases between. CDR3 sequence (DNA): TGTGCCAGTAGTATGACCGTCCGGGGTGGCTACACCTTC. This translates into CASSMTVRGGYTF.

This clone has just one count. The rearrangement links TRBV12-3 or TRBV12-4 to TRBJ1-6; no clear D gene. This CDR3 region has 13 residues. Trimming removed 1 base at V and 9 bases at J, with 7 bases between. The CDR3 here is CASSLEDFSPLHF. In DNA, the CDR3 is TGTGCCAGCAGTTTAGAGGACTTTTCACCCCTCCACTTT.

The chain recombines TRBV19 with TRBJ2-1; possibly TRBD2 for D (6 bases). V was trimmed by 8 bases and J by 8 bases, leaving 13 bases between them. CDR3 length: 12 residues. Germline CDR1 is LNHDA and CDR2 is SQIVND (reference sequence). CDR3 sequence (DNA): TGTGCCAGTGGGCCAGGAGGGCATGAGCAGTTCTTC. It codes for CASGPGGHEQFF.

The chain is built from TRBV3-1 (or the pseudogene TRBV3-2) and TRBJ2-5; TRBD2 matches at 9 bases. J gave up 1 base and V 1 base, and 4 bases lay outside the gene matches. This CDR3 has 16 residues. Germline-derived CDR1 and CDR2 are LGHDT and YNNKEL (reference sequence). The CDR3 loop is CASSQGPTSGQETQYF. The CDR3 bases are TGTGCCAGCAGCCAAGGACCGACTAGCGGCCAAGAGACCCAGTACTTC.

This clone was counted between two and nine times. The chain has TRBV19 and TRBJ2-3; 7 bases agree with TRBD2. The CDR3 extends over 15 amino acids. Germline assignment: CDR1 LNHDA and CDR2 SQIVND (reference sequence). Germline trimming cut 8 bases from V and 5 bases from J; bases unmatched to any gene: 13. CDR3 amino acids: CASRIGGRGVDTQYF. CDR3 bases: TGTGCCAGTCGAATTGGCGGGAGAGGGGTAGATACGCAGTATTTT.

The chain employs TRBV20-1 and TRBJ1-1; TRBD1 is a possible D gene (5 bases). V was pared by 2 bases and J by 7 bases, with 5 bases between. The CDR3 is 10 residues long. Germline-derived CDR1 and CDR2 are DFQATT and SNEGSKA (reference sequence). Written as DNA, the CDR3 is TGCAGTGCTAGACAGGGTGAAGCTTTCTTT. It encodes CSARQGEAFF.

V gene TRBV28 combines with J gene TRBJ2-7, with 12 bases lining up with TRBD1. J was trimmed by 6 bases and V by 0 bases; bases with no gene match: 12. Per the germline V gene, CDR1 is MDHEN and CDR2 is SYDVKM. CDR3 length equals 18 residues. The CDR3 loop reads CASSLWEFRDRGLGEQYF. The CDR3 DNA reads as TGTGCCAGCAGTTTATGGGAGTTCAGGGACAGGGGGCTGGGCGAGCAGTACTTC.

The gene calls are TRBV28 and TRBJ1-3; 7 bases fit TRBD1. J was trimmed by 0 bases and V by 8 bases; bases with no gene match: 7. CDR1 MDHEN and CDR2 SYDVKM come from the germline V gene. This CDR3 has 15 amino acids. In DNA form, the CDR3 reads TGTGCCAGCGTCGACGGGACAGTCTCTGGAAACACCATATATTTT. Translated: CASVDGTVSGNTIYF. Combining the CDR3 with reference TRBV28 and TRBJ1-3 gives the whole variable domain DVKVTQSSRYLVKRTGEKVFLECVQDMDHENMFWYRQDPGLGLRLIYFSYDVKMKEKGDIPEGYSVSREKKERFSLILESASTNQTSMYLCASVDGTVSGNTIYFGEGSWLTVV.